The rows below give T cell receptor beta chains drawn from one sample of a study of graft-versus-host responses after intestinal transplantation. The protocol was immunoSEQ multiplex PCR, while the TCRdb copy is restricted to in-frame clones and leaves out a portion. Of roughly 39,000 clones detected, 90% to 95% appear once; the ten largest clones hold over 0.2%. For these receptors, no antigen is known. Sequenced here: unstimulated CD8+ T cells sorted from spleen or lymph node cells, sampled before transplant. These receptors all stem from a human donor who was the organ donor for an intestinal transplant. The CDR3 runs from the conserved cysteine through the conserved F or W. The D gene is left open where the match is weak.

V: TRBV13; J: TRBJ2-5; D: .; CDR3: CASSFGTPETQYF; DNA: TGTGCCAGCAGCTTCGGGACTCCAGAGACCCAGTACTTC
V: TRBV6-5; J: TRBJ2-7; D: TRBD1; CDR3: CASSYSGQGSGEQYF; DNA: TGTGCCAGCAGTTACTCGGGACAGGGAAGTGGTGAGCAGTACTTC
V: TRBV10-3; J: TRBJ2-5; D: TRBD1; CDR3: CAISEGTGALETQYF; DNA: TGTGCCATCAGTGAGGGGACAGGGGCGCTAGAGACCCAGTACTTC
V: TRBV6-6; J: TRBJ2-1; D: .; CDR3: CASSYSGDQYNEQFF; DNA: TGTGCCAGCAGTTACTCCGGGGACCAATACAATGAGCAGTTCTTC
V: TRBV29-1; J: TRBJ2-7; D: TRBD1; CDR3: CSVEDGTGYEQYF; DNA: TGCAGCGTTGAAGATGGGACAGGGTACGAGCAGTACTTC
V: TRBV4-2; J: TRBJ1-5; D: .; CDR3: CASSQEAGYSNQPQHF; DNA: TGTGCCAGCAGCCAAGAAGCAGGGTATAGCAATCAGCCCCAGCATTTT
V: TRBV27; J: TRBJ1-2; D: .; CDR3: CASSLGQGYGYTF; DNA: TGTGCCAGCAGTTTAGGGCAGGGCTATGGCTACACCTTC
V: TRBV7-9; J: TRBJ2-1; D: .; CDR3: CASSLLSRRSPYNEQFF; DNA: TGTGCCAGCAGCTTACTCTCCCGACGAAGTCCCTACAATGAGCAGTTCTTC
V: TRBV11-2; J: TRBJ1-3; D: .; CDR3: CASSLDVSVGNTIYF; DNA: TGTGCCAGCAGCTTAGATGTGTCGGTTGGAAACACCATATATTTT
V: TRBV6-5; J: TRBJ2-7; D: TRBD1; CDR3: CASSYWTGAYEQYF; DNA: TGTGCCAGCAGTTACTGGACAGGGGCCTACGAGCAGTACTTC